Listed below are T cell receptor beta chains from one sample, sequenced in a study of T cells after yellow fever vaccination. TCRdb analysed the 5' RACE reads with MiXCR anew, one entry per CDR3 protein. In the table there are around 600,000 distinct CDR3 sequences, roughly an eighth of which are singletons. The sequenced sample was PBMCs, obtained on the day of the yellow fever booster vaccination. Receptors were obtained from a man aged 25 to 40 who received the YFV17D yellow fever vaccine. Both conserved end residues are part of each CDR3.

v_call	j_call	cdr3_length	cdr3_aa
TRBV15	TRBJ2-1	15	CATSRDRDRVDEQFF
TRBV20-1	TRBJ2-3	14	CSAPDGLRTDTQYF
TRBV4-3	TRBJ2-1	17	CASSQAGRIGPRNEQFF
TRBV12-3/TRBV12-4	TRBJ1-5	14	CASRDSNGNQPQHF
TRBV12-3/TRBV12-4	TRBJ2-1	16	CASSLGRSRVYNEQFF
TRBV11-2	TRBJ2-4	15	CASSPQGVGGNIQYF
TRBV28	TRBJ1-4	16	CASTSQGARSNEKLFF
TRBV30	TRBJ2-7	15	CAWSVLAGVPGEQYF
TRBV12-3/TRBV12-4	TRBJ1-2	14	CASKTGASNYGYTF
TRBV10-2	TRBJ2-1	16	CASSDRAGLAENEQFF
TRBV29-1	TRBJ2-1	12	CSKREVNNEQFF
TRBV20-1	TRBJ2-1	15	CSARPRAGRSNEQFF
TRBV3-1	TRBJ2-7	15	CASSPSTSGLYEQYF
TRBV10-3	TRBJ2-5	15	CAISELAGGFQTQYF
TRBV10-3	TRBJ2-3	13	CAISGDNTDTQYF
TRBV27	TRBJ2-7	15	CASSRGRAGQGEQYF
TRBV7-2	TRBJ2-5	19	CASSLAVTSGSQKVRTQYF
TRBV20-1	TRBJ2-7	11	CSASDTNEQYF
TRBV7-2	TRBJ2-1	14	CASSFLGDYNEQFF
TRBV5-1	TRBJ2-7	15	CASSLPARALHEQYF
TRBV7-8	TRBJ1-6	15	CASSGRTGDNSPLHF
TRBV6-5	TRBJ1-3	16	CASSYSVQGSGNTIYF
TRBV20-1	TRBJ1-6	11	CSAGSNSPLHF
TRBV20-1	TRBJ2-7	13	CSARGDRYYEQYF
TRBV20-1	TRBJ2-3	15	CSAPRPGGRTDTQYF
TRBV5-4	TRBJ1-4	15	CASSLDQGKSEKLFF
TRBV7-2	TRBJ2-1	15	CASSLGFGSYNEQFF
TRBV18	TRBJ2-7	18	CASSPPSGGLRARYEQYF
TRBV20-1	TRBJ2-3	16	CSATSVTDGGTDTQYF
TRBV2	TRBJ2-7	13	CASRPDGNYEQYF
TRBV11-2	TRBJ2-1	15	CASSLPSGIYNDQFF
TRBV7-8	TRBJ2-7	15	CASSLRTSSGHEQYF
TRBV9	TRBJ1-6	15	CASSPRIGGDSPLHF
TRBV10-3	TRBJ1-1	12	CASANMNTEAFF
TRBV14	TRBJ2-5	13	CASSPEVLETQYF
TRBV7-2	TRBJ2-3	16	CASSSKLAGRTDTQYF
TRBV29-1	TRBJ2-3	15	CSVPRLAGVTDTQYF
TRBV28	TRBJ1-2	12	CASRQGWGGYTF
TRBV20-1	TRBJ2-1	15	CSARNRLAGLPEQFF
TRBV28	TRBJ2-1	13	CASSPPRLFGQFF
TRBV3-1	TRBJ2-4	21	CASSQDNGRLAGGPAKNIQYF
TRBV18	TRBJ2-3	17	CASSPPAAGDHTDTQYF
TRBV6-1	TRBJ1-2	15	CASRPILDGDYGYTF
TRBV11-2	TRBJ2-7	11	CASRSPAEQYF
TRBV30	TRBJ2-7	13	CAWTLAGVHEQYF
TRBV18	TRBJ2-3	15	CASSPIGIGTDTQYF
TRBV6-6	TRBJ1-1	13	CASSYSTGTEAFF
TRBV20-1	TRBJ2-1	17	CSASRYIGTLVYNEQFF
TRBV12-3/TRBV12-4	TRBJ2-5	16	CASSPNYGAVGETQYF
TRBV4-2	TRBJ1-1	16	CASSQDMRGSGTEAFF
TRBV5-1	TRBJ2-3	17	CASNQAGRISGTDTQYF
TRBV9	TRBJ2-1	16	CASSYRTSGAYNEQFF
TRBV28	TRBJ2-3	17	CASSWTSGRANTDTQYF
TRBV7-2	TRBJ2-5	17	CASSLGVTSGIQETQYF
TRBV7-2	TRBJ1-5	14	CASSLYSENQPQHF